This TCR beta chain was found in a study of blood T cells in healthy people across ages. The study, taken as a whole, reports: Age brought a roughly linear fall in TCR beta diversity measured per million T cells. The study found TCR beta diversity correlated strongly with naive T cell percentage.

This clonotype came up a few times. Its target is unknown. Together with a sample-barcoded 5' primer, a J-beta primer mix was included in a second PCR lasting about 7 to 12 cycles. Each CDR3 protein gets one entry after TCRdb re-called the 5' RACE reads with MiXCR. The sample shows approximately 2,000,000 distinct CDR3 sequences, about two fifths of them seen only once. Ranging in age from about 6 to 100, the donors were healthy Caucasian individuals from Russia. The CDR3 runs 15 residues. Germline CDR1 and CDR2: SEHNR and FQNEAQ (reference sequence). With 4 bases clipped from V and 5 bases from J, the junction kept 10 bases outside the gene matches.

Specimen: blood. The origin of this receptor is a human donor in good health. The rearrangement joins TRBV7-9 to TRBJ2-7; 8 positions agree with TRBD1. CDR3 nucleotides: TGTGCCAGCAGCTCCGGACAGGGCATAGGGAACGAGCAGTACTTC. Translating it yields CASSSGQGIGNEQYF.